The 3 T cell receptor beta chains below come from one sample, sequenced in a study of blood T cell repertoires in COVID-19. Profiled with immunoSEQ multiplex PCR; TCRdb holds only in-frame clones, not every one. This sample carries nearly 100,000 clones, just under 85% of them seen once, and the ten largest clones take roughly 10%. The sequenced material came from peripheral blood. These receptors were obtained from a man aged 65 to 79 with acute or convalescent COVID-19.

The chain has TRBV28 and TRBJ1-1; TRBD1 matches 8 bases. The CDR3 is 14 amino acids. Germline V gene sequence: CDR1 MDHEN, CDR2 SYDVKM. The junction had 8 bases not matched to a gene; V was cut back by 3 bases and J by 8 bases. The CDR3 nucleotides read TGTGCCAGCAGTTTTCCCGGGACAGGTGGGGAAGCTTTCTTT. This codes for CASSFPGTGGEAFF.

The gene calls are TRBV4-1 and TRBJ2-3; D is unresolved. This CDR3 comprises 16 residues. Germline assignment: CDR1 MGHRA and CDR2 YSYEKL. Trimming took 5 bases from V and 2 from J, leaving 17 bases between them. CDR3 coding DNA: TGCGCCAGCAGCGGCCGAAGGAGCAGTTCCACAGATACGCAGTATTTT. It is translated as CASSGRRSSSTDTQYF.

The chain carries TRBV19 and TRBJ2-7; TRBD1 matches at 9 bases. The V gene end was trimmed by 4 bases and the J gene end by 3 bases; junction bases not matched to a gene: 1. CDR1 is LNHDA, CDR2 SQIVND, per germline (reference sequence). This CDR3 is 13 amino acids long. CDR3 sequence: CASSNRGLYEQYF. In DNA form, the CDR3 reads TGTGCCAGTAGTAACAGGGGGCTCTACGAGCAGTACTTC.